This T cell receptor beta chain was found in a study of T cells after yellow fever vaccination. V was pared by 11 bases and J by 5 bases, with 9 bases between. CDR3 length equals 11 residues. Germline assignment: CDR1 MDHEN and CDR2 SYDVKM. 5'RACE template switching produced TCR cDNA carrying a universal primer site and UMIs. TCRdb independently ran MiXCR on the 5' RACE reads; one entry per CDR3 protein. The sample has some 49,000 distinct CDR3 sequences, 5.5% to 8% seen once; the top ten hold less than 11%. This clonotype was observed many times. Points from the study as a whole: High-abundance clonotypes from the bulk population could contaminate FACS-sorted repertoires. For sorted memory subsets on day 0, almost all vaccine-responding clonotypes were undetectable.

The V gene is TRBV28, the J gene TRBJ2-2, with D uncertain. The sample in question was PBMCs, either bulk or a sorted T-cell subset (CD4+, CD8+, memory, or dextramer-sorted; not recorded which), obtained 45 days after the yellow fever booster vaccination. The TCR originated in a man aged 30-40 years who received the YFV17D yellow fever vaccine. In DNA, the CDR3 is TGTGCCGGAAGGAAGACCGGGGAGCTGTTTTTT. As protein: CAGRKTGELFF.